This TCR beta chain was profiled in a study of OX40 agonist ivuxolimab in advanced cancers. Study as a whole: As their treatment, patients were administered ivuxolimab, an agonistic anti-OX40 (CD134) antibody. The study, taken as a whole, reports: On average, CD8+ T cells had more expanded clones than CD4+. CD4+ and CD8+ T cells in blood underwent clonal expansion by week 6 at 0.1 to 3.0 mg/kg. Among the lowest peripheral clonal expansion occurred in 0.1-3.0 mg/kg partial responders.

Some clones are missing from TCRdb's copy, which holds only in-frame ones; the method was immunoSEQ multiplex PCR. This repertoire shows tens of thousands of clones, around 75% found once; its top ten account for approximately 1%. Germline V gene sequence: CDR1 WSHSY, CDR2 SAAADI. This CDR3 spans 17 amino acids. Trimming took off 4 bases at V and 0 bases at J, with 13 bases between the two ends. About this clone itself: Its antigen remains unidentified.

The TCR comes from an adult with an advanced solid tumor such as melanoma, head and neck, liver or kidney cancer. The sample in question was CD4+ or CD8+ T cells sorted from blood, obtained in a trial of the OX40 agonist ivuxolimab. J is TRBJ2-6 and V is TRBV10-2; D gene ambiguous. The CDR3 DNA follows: TGCGCCAGCAGTGGGACCCAATATCTCTCTGGGGCCAACGTCCTGACTTTC. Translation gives CASSGTQYLSGANVLTF.